The 15 T cell receptor beta chains listed next were all sequenced from one sample in a study of T-cell memory formation after mild COVID-19. Each CDR3 protein is one row after TCRdb ran MiXCR on the 5' RACE reads. The data show 150,000 to 200,000 distinct CDR3 sequences, around 13% seen once. The sequencing sample was made of PBMCs or a T cell subset sorted from them (not recorded which). All receptors come from an adult woman who had mild COVID-19 (a few samples of this study predate the infection). Cell type and time point are not known.

This chain connects TRBV15 to TRBJ2-7, with TRBD2 identical over 11 bases. The CDR3 is 14 residues long. CDR1 is LNHNV and CDR2 is YYDKDF in the germline V gene (reference sequence). J lost 1 base, V lost 5 bases, and 1 base had no gene match. Written as DNA, the CDR3 is TGTGCCACCAGCCGGACTAGCGGGTCCTACGAGCAGTACTTC. Encoded protein: CATSRTSGSYEQYF.

The rearrangement links TRBV9 to TRBJ2-5, with TRBD2 matching over 9 bases. The germline CDR1 and CDR2 sequences are SGDLS and YYNGEE. This CDR3 has 15 residues. After removal of 4 bases from V and 0 bases from J, the junction contained 4 bases not matched to a gene. CDR3 coding DNA: TGTGCCAGCAGCCCCAGCGGGGGGAACCAAGAGACCCAGTACTTC. It is translated as CASSPSGGNQETQYF.

This chain uses TRBV7-9 with TRBJ2-1; 9 bases align to TRBD2. Germline CDR1 and CDR2: SEHNR and FQNEAQ (reference sequence). The CDR3 runs to 16 residues. After removal of 5 bases from V and 5 bases from J, the junction contained 10 bases not matched to a gene. CDR3 sequence: CASSHGSGSGDNEQFF. Written as DNA, the CDR3 is TGTGCCAGCAGCCATGGTAGCGGGAGCGGCGACAATGAGCAGTTCTTC.

The chain links TRBV5-1 to TRBJ2-3; D might be TRBD1 (6 bases). The CDR3 is 18 residues long. The V and J ends lost 4 bases and 1 base respectively, with 22 bases between them. Germline V gene lookup returns CDR1 SGHRS and CDR2 YFSETQ. CDR3 nucleotides: TGCGCCAGCAGCGTGGGCCTCCATACAGGGTGGGGCACAGATACGCAGTATTTT. Translating gives CASSVGLHTGWGTDTQYF.

This clonotype was detected many times. The chain couples TRBV10-3 to TRBJ2-1; D is perhaps TRBD1 or TRBD2 (6 bases each). The CDR3 is 19 residues long. The germline V gene has CDR1 ENHRY and CDR2 SYGVKD. V lost 0 bases, J lost 1 base, and 19 bases lay in between. CDR3 in DNA: TGTGCCATCAGTGAGTCCGGTGCCACACAGGGAGGATCCTACAATGAGCAGTTCTTC. Encoded protein: CAISESGATQGGSYNEQFF.

This clonotype was seen a few times. The DNA of the CDR3 is TGTGCCACCAGCAGAGGACTAGCGGGCCAAACTAGCACAGATACGCAGTATTTT. Protein sequence: CATSRGLAGQTSTDTQYF. The chain is built from TRBV15 and TRBJ2-3; 10 bases are a match to TRBD2. The CDR3 has 18 residues. Germline trimming cut 1 base from V and 0 bases from J; bases unmatched to any gene: 7. Per germline, CDR1 LNHNV and CDR2 YYDKDF (reference sequence).

As concerns this clonotype: Sequence at one end of the junction differs from germline and may be a read error. The rearrangement links TRBV24-1 to TRBJ2-2; TRBD1 aligns across 10 bases. CDR3 length: 14 amino acids. CDR1 KGHDR and CDR2 SFDVKD come from the germline V gene. The CDR3 spells CATSDPGGTGELFF. The CDR3 DNA is TGTGCCACCAGTGACCCAGGGGGGACAGGGGAGCTTTTTTTT.

The table lists this clonotype with a few counts. The chain carries TRBV18 and TRBJ2-3, with 11 bases that match TRBD2. V lost 5 bases to trimming and J lost 3 bases; unmatched junction nucleotides: 7. This CDR3 is built from 16 residues. Looked up from germline, CDR1 is KGHSH and CDR2 is LQKENI. The chain's CDR3 is CASSGILAGATDTQYF. CDR3 DNA sequence: TGTGCCAGCTCAGGCATACTAGCGGGAGCGACAGATACGCAGTATTTT.

The chain is built from TRBV6-2 or TRBV6-3 and TRBJ2-7, with 10 bases fitting TRBD1. The junction had 8 bases not matched to a gene; V was cut back by 7 bases and J by 5 bases. The CDR3 has 14 amino acids. Germline V gene data show CDR1 as MNHEY and CDR2 as SVGEGT. The CDR3 region has the DNA TGTGCCAGCATAAAAAGGGACAGGGGCCACGAGCAGTACTTC. It yields the protein CASIKRDRGHEQYF.

The chain links TRBV4-3 to TRBJ2-3; 9 bases map to TRBD2. Losses at the gene ends were 3 bases for V and 5 bases for J; bases not matched to a gene: 3. This CDR3 comprises 14 residues. Per the germline V gene, CDR1 is LGHNA and CDR2 is YSLEER. CDR3: CASSHLAGEDTQYF. CDR3 bases: TGCGCCAGCAGCCATTTAGCGGGAGAAGATACGCAGTATTTT.

The count of this clonotype is one. V is TRBV5-1 and J is TRBJ1-4; TRBD1 matches 7 bases. This CDR3 region has 13 residues. The germline CDR1 and CDR2 sequences are SGHRS and YFSETQ. The V segment lost 0 bases and the J segment 15 bases; nucleotides outside the gene matches: 8. CDR3 in DNA: TGCGCCAGCAGCTTGGGGGACAGAAGGTATATGTTTTTT. It specifies CASSLGDRRYMFF.

J is TRBJ2-2 and V is TRBV15; D might be TRBD2 (6 bases). This CDR3 is built from 15 residues. With 5 bases removed from V and 1 base from J, the gap between germline ends came to 11 bases. CDR1 is LNHNV, CDR2 YYDKDF, per germline (reference sequence). The CDR3 spells CATSRGGRNTGELFF. The CDR3 DNA is TGTGCCACCAGCCGTGGGGGGAGGAACACCGGGGAGCTGTTTTTT. The variable domain in full, with the rest retrieved from reference TRBV15 and TRBJ2-2, is DAMVIQNPRYQVTQFGKPVTLSCSQTLNHNVMYWYQQKSSQAPKLLFHYYDKDFNNEADTPDNFQSRRPNTSFCFLDIRSPGLGDTAMYLCATSRGGRNTGELFFGEGSRLTVL.

This clonotype was seen a few times. The chain links TRBV7-3 to TRBJ2-2; tentative D call: TRBD2 (5 bases). The CDR3 loop spans 14 amino acids. Germline values: CDR1 SGHTA, CDR2 FQGTGA. V lost 4 bases to trimming and J lost 7 bases, with 13 bases between them. CDR3 nucleotide sequence: TGTGCCAGCAGCTCAACCCGGGATGGCGGGGAGCTGTTTTTT. This encodes CASSSTRDGGELFF.

This clonotype came up a few times. This chain links TRBV20-1 with TRBJ2-5, with D perhaps matching TRBD1 or TRBD2 (6 bases each). The CDR3 loop spans 15 amino acids. Germline lookup yields CDR1 DFQATT and CDR2 SNEGSKA (reference sequence). Between the trimmed V and J ends, which lost 3 bases and 6 bases, there was a span of 20 bases. The DNA for the CDR3 is TGCAGTGCTAGCTTATCGGGGGCCGCTCGAAAGACCCAGTACTTC. Translation gives CSASLSGAARKTQYF.

This clonotype appeared a few times. The chain uses TRBV27 and TRBJ2-3; 7 bases fit TRBD2. The CDR3 is made up of 16 amino acids. The germline gives CDR1 MNHEY, CDR2 SMNVEV (reference sequence). Losses at the gene ends were 5 bases for V and 1 base for J; bases not matched to a gene: 9. The chain's CDR3 is CASSHRGDQRTDTQYF. The CDR3 nucleotides are TGTGCCAGCAGTCACCGGGGGGACCAACGCACAGATACGCAGTATTTT.